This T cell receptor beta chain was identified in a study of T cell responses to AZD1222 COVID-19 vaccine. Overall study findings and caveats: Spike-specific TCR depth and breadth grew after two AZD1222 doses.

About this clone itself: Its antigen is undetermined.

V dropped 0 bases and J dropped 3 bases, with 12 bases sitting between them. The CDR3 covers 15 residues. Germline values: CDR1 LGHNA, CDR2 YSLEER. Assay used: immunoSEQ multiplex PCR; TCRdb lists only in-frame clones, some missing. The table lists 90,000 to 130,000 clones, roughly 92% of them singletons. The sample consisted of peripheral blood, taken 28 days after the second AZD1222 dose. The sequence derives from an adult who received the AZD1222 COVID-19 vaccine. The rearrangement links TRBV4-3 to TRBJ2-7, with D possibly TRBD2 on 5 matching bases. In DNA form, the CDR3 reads TGCGCCAGCAGCCAAGATAGAGAGGGTCTCTACGAGCAGTACTTC. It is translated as CASSQDREGLYEQYF.